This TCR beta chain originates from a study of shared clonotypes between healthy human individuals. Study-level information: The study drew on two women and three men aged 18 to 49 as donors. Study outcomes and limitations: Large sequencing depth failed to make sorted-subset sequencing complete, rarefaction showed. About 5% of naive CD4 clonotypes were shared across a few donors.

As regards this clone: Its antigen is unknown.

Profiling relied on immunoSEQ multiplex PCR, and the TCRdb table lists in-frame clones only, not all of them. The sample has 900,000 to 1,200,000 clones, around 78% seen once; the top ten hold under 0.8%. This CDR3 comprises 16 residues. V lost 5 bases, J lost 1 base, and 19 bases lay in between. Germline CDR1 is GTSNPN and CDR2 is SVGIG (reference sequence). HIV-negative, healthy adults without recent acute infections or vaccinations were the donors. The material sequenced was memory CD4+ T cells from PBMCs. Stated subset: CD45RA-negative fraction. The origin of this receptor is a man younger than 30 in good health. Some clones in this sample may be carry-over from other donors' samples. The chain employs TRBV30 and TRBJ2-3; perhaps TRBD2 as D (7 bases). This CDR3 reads CAWESPWGGRTDTQYF. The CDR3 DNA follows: TGTGCCTGGGAGTCCCCATGGGGGGGGCGCACAGATACGCAGTATTTT.